The 13 T cell receptor beta chains below all came from one sample that was sequenced in a study of CD8 T cells in ankylosing spondylitis. Findings and limits, study-wide: It appeared that ankylosing spondylitis blood was characterized by a TCR beta motif of roughly 8 highly homologous variants.

Using its own MiXCR run on the 5' RACE reads, TCRdb lists one record per CDR3 protein. The table shows roughly 700,000 distinct CDR3 sequences, with roughly 20% occurring only once. These receptors have no identified antigens. The material sequenced was blood, either unsorted or a sorted T cell fraction (not recorded which). The receptors shown here come from a male donor with ankylosing spondylitis.

This clonotype has more than one count but fewer than ten. This chain connects TRBV20-1 to TRBJ2-3; D call uncertain. In germline, CDR1 is DFQATT, CDR2 SNEGSKA (reference sequence). The V end lost 1 base, the J end lost 0 bases, and 14 bases lay between the germline ends. The CDR3 covers 16 residues. Here the CDR3 DNA reads TGCAGTGCTAGAGCCGCCTGGGATACTAGCACAGATACGCAGTATTTT. It codes for CSARAAWDTSTDTQYF.

This clonotype was seen at least ten times. The chain links TRBV5-1 to TRBJ1-1; perhaps TRBD1 as D (6 bases). Germline assignment: CDR1 SGHRS and CDR2 YFSETQ. The ends were cut back, 4 bases at V and 1 base at J, with 11 bases in the middle. The CDR3 is 14 amino acids. The CDR3 region has the DNA TGCGCCAGCAGCGCACAGGGCTCGAACACTGAAGCTTTCTTT. It encodes CASSAQGSNTEAFF.

The chain is built from TRBV5-1 and TRBJ2-2; weak D call: TRBD2 (5 bases). V shed 4 bases and J shed 7 bases, with 8 bases lying between them. The CDR3 covers 12 residues. Per the germline V gene, CDR1 is SGHRS and CDR2 is YFSETQ. The CDR3 sequence is CASSRDGGELFF. The DNA for the CDR3 is TGCGCCAGCAGCCGGGATGGCGGGGAGCTGTTTTTT.

The CDR3: CASSFTGLADNEQFF. CDR3 DNA: TGTGCCAGCAGCTTTACGGGACTAGCGGACAATGAGCAGTTCTTC. The chain links TRBV7-9 to TRBJ2-1, with 11 bases identical to TRBD2. The CDR3 has 15 residues. J gave up 5 bases and V 3 bases, and 3 bases lay outside the gene matches. In germline, CDR1 is SEHNR, CDR2 FQNEAQ (reference sequence).

This sequence joins TRBV11-1 and TRBJ2-1, with 8 bases lining up with TRBD2. CDR1 SGHAT and CDR2 FQDESV come from the germline V gene (reference sequence). V shed 4 bases, J shed 5 bases, and the junction held 10 bases outside the gene matches. The CDR3 has 16 amino acids. The CDR3 DNA is TGTGCCAGCAGCTCCGATTCAGCGGGAGAGCACAATGAGCAGTTCTTC. Its translation: CASSSDSAGEHNEQFF. Drawing the rest from reference TRBV11-1 and TRBJ2-1, the complete variable domain is EAEVAQSPRYKITEKSQAVAFWCDPISGHATLYWYRQILGQGPELLVQFQDESVVDDSQLPKDRFSAERLKGVDSTLKIQPAELGDSAMYLCASSSDSAGEHNEQFFGPGTRLTVL.

This clonotype was found many times. This chain links TRBV15 with TRBJ2-5, with TRBD1 as a possible D gene (6 bases). Germline V lookup: CDR1 LNHNV, CDR2 YYDKDF (reference sequence). The CDR3 has 13 amino acids. V dropped 5 bases and J dropped 4 bases, with 11 bases sitting between them. In DNA, the CDR3 is TGTGCCACCAGCCTCAGGGGAGCAGAGACCCAGTACTTC. The encoded protein is CATSLRGAETQYF.

The genes are TRBV12-3 or TRBV12-4 and TRBJ2-7; D uncertain. Deletions cut 1 base from V and 1 base from J, with 11 bases between. The CDR3 is 15 amino acids. CDR3 region: CASSLVGARSYEQYF. The CDR3 DNA reads TGTGCCAGCAGTTTAGTGGGTGCTAGGTCCTACGAGCAGTACTTC.

In its sample, this clonotype was seen a few times. The genes are TRBV12-3 or TRBV12-4 and TRBJ2-1; perhaps TRBD2 as D (5 bases). The CDR3 sequence is 12 residues long. V was shortened by 6 bases and J by 9 bases, with 12 bases between the two germline ends. CDR3 loop: CASSPSGVEQFF. CDR3 in DNA: TGTGCCAGCAGCCCTTCCGGGGTTGAGCAGTTCTTC.

This sequence joins TRBV6-1 and TRBJ1-1; D is ambiguous. Germline V lookup: CDR1 MNHNS, CDR2 SASEGT. The CDR3 consists of 11 residues. Trimming removed 11 bases from V and 2 bases from J, with 9 bases in between. The chain's CDR3 is CAGRHNTEAFF. In DNA form, the CDR3 reads TGTGCCGGGCGACACAACACTGAAGCTTTCTTT.

This rearrangement joins TRBV7-6 to TRBJ2-1, with 10 bases matching TRBD2. This CDR3 contains 17 residues. J was trimmed by 4 bases and V by 4 bases; bases with no gene match: 10. Germline V gene sequence: CDR1 SGHVS, CDR2 FNYEAQ. The CDR3 protein is CASSSAASGGGYNEQFF. The DNA for the CDR3 is TGTGCCAGCAGCTCAGCGGCCAGCGGGGGGGGATACAATGAGCAGTTCTTC.

The chain couples TRBV6-1 to TRBJ2-7; 7 bases are a match to TRBD1. CDR3 length equals 15 residues. Trimming at V came to 6 bases and at J to 2 bases, leaving 10 bases not matched to a gene. Germline V gives CDR1 MNHNS, CDR2 SASEGT. The CDR3 protein is CASSLLGDRAYEQYF. CDR3 bases: TGTGCCAGCAGCCTACTGGGGGACAGAGCCTACGAGCAGTACTTC.

The chain has TRBV7-9 and TRBJ1-1; maybe TRBD1 (5 bases). Germline loops: CDR1 SEHNR, CDR2 FQNEAQ (reference sequence). The CDR3 runs 12 residues. The CDR3 coding sequence is TGTGTCAAAGCGGTGGGGACCGCGGGGGCTTTCTTT. This codes for CVKAVGTAGAFF.

This clonotype has more than one count but fewer than ten. The V and J genes are TRBV27 and TRBJ1-1; maybe TRBD1 (6 bases). The CDR3 loop spans 12 amino acids. V lost 5 bases and J lost 11, with 15 bases in between. The germline gives CDR1 MNHEY, CDR2 SMNVEV (reference sequence). This CDR3 is CASSRSGGQAFF. The CDR3 DNA follows: TGTGCCAGCAGTCGATCCGGGGGGCAGGCTTTCTTT.